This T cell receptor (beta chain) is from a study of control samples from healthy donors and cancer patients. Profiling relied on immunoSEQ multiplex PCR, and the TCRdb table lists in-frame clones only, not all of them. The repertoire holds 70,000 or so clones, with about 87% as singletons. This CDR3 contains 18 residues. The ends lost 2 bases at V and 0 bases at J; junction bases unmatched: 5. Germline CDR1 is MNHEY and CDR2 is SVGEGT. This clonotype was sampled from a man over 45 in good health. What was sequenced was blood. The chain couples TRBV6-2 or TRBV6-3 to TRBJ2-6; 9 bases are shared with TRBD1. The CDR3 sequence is CASSYLGQGISGANVLTF. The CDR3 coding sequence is TGTGCCAGCAGTTACCTGGGACAGGGTATCTCTGGGGCCAACGTCCTGACTTTC.